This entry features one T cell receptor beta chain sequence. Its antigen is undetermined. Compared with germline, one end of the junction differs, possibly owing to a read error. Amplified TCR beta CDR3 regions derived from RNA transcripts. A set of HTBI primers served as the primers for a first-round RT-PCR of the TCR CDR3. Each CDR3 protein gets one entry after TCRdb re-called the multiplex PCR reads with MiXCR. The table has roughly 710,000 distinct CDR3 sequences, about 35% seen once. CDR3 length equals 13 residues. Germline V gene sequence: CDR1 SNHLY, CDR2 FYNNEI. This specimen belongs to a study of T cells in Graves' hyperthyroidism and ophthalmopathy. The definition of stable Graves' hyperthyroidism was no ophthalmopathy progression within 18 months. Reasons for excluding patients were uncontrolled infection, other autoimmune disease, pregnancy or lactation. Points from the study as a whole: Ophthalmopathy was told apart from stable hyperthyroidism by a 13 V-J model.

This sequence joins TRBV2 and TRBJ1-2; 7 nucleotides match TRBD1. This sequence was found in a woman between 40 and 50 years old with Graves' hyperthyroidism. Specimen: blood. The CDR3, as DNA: TGTGCCGGCAGTTTCCGGGACAGCTATGGCTACACCTTC. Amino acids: CAGSFRDSYGYTF.